These 30 T cell receptor beta chains were sequenced from one sample in a study of tumor and adjacent non-tumor tissue in lung cancer (dated by TCRdb to about 2018). The library was obtained by multiplex PCR. TCRdb names Illumina HiSeq 2500 as the instrument used. TCRbeta libraries were constructed through three rounds of nested PCR with primers (Table S4) according to protocols adapted from ARM-PCR. TCRdb applied fastp at Q25 and MiXCR to the public reads, then kept only in-frame beta chains. Rows are unified per CDR3 protein, each entry keeping the most common DNA and genes. Counted in this sample were 200,000 to 250,000 distinct CDR3 sequences; about 76% of them appeared once. The top ten clonotypes cover under 30% of the sample. RNA was extracted from bulk unsorted tissue and checked for quality with a NanoDrop ND-1000 and an Agilent 2100. The material sequenced was lung tumor tissue. The receptors derive from a man in his fifties or sixties with non-small cell lung cancer.

Worth noting for this clonotype: One end of the junction does not line up with germline, which may come from a read error. This chain uses TRBV11-2 with TRBJ1-1; a weak D match, TRBD1 (6 bases). Germline V lookup: CDR1 SGHAT, CDR2 FQNNGV. The CDR3 loop spans 15 amino acids. The CDR3: CASILDPGQFTEAFF. The CDR3 DNA reads as TGTGCCAGCATCTTAGATCCCGGACAGTTTACTGAAGCTTTCTTT. Using reference TRBV11-2 and TRBJ1-1 for the parts outside the CDR3, the full variable domain is EAGVAQSPRYKIIEKRQSVAFWCNPISGHATLYWYQQILGQGPKLLIQFQNNGVVDDSQLPKDRFSAERLKGVDSTLKIQPAKLEDSAVYLCASILDPGQFTEAFFGQGTRLTVV.

About this clonotype: An end of the junction does not agree with germline; a read error may underlie this. This sequence joins TRBV11-2 and TRBJ2-5; maybe TRBD2 (7 bases). Germline assignment: CDR1 SGHAT and CDR2 FQNNGV. This CDR3 is built from 16 residues. The DNA for the CDR3 is TGTGACAGCAGCTCCGTAATGGGGGGGCCAAAGGAGACCCAGTACTTC. This codes for CDSSSVMGGPKETQYF.

About this clonotype itself: A much larger clone lies a single base off, so this may be a read error. The rearrangement links TRBV12-3 or TRBV12-4 to TRBJ1-1; D gene unclear. This CDR3 region has 15 residues. The CDR3 sequence is CASLNTGRMNTEVFF. CDR3 in DNA: TGTGCCAGCCTTAACACCGGGAGAATGAACACTGAAGTTTTCTTT.

Of note for this clonotype: A much larger clonotype is one base distant, so this may be a read error. The chain recombines TRBV4-1 with TRBJ2-7; 8 nucleotides align to TRBD1. J was trimmed by 3 bases and V by 1 base; bases with no gene match: 5. This CDR3 has 15 residues. Germline assignment: CDR1 MGHRA and CDR2 YSYEKL. The CDR3 region has the DNA TGCGCCAGCAGCCAAGGGACAGGGCGGTTCTACGAGCAGTACTTC. Protein: CASSQGTGRFYEQYF.

V usage is TRBV20-1 and J usage is TRBJ2-7; tentatively, D is TRBD1 (6 bases). The CDR3 length is 13 residues. In germline, CDR1 is DFQATT, CDR2 SNEGSKA (reference sequence). The V gene lost 6 bases and the J gene lost 7 bases, with 19 bases spanning the gap. CDR3 in amino acids: CSAIDRDNNEQYF. In DNA form, the CDR3 reads TGCAGTGCGATAGATCGGGACAACAATGAGCAGTACTTC.

The chain's CDR3 is CAPTGQGAGEAFF. The CDR3 coding sequence is TGTGCCCCTACCGGACAGGGGGCTGGTGAAGCTTTCTTT. The rearrangement uses TRBV12-3 or TRBV12-4 and TRBJ1-1, with TRBD1 identical over 11 bases. V lost 11 bases to trimming and J lost 7 bases; unmatched junction nucleotides: 9. This CDR3 contains 13 residues.

In regard to this clonotype: This CDR3 is missing its conserved last phenylalanine or tryptophan, likely due to a read error. The chain carries TRBV7-8 and TRBJ2-3, with 7 positions matching TRBD2. Trimming removed 4 bases from V and 5 bases from J; junction bases left unmatched: 9. This CDR3 is built from 15 residues. Per germline, CDR1 SGHVS and CDR2 FQNEAQ. For the CDR3, the DNA is TGTGCCAGCAGCTCGCCGGCGGGGGTGGGAGATACGCAGTATCTT. Amino acids: CASSSPAGVGDTQYL.

Remarks on this clonotype: An end of the junction differs from the germline gene, which may be a read error. Here the CDR3 DNA reads TGTGCCAGCAGTTGCTCCGCGTCGAGCAATAAGCAGTTCTTC. Translation: CASSCSASSNKQFF. V and J are TRBV6-5 and TRBJ2-1; no clear D. This CDR3 is built from 14 residues. Germline V gene data show CDR1 as MNHEY and CDR2 as SVGAGI.

V and J are TRBV7-9 and TRBJ1-2; TRBD1 matches 8 bases. The CDR3 extends over 16 amino acids. Losses at the gene ends were 4 bases for V and 0 bases for J; bases not matched to a gene: 7. Germline values: CDR1 SEHNR, CDR2 FQNEAQ (reference sequence). The CDR3 region is CASSSGTGGANYGYTF. In DNA form, the CDR3 reads TGTGCCAGCAGCTCCGGGACAGGTGGAGCTAACTATGGCTACACCTTC.

Comments on this clonotype: This is likely a read error, given that the CDR3 carries no conserved phenylalanine or tryptophan at its end. It is unclear where the CDR3 begins or ends on the DNA, so no DNA is shown, and the CDR3 is as TCRdb lists it. J is TRBJ2-5 and V is TRBV5-1; the D call in the table, TRBD1, was not verified against the DNA. CDR1 is SGHRS and CDR2 is YFSETQ in the germline V gene. A total of 16 residues make up the CDR3, ends included. This CDR3 is CASSLEGHRTQETEYL.

In regard to this clonotype: The junction shows a germline mismatch at one end, possibly a read error. V gene TRBV29-1 combines with J gene TRBJ2-3; D call uncertain. The length of the CDR3 is 10 residues. Germline V gene lookup returns CDR1 SQVTM and CDR2 ANQGSEA. The CDR3 here is CSVEKNTHYF. The CDR3 DNA is TGCAGCGTTGAAAAAAATACGCATTATTTT.

With respect to this clonotype: One junction end does not reproduce the germline sequence, and a read error may be involved. This chain joins TRBV20-1 and TRBJ2-7; no clear D gene. This CDR3 contains 13 residues. CDR1 and CDR2 from the germline V gene are DFQATT and SNEGSKA (reference sequence). The CDR3 DNA reads as TGCATTGCTAGTCTCATCCCCGACCACGAGCAGTACTTC. Amino acids: CIASLIPDHEQYF.

The chain combines TRBV6-5 with TRBJ2-5; TRBD2 matches 8 bases. Germline V CDR1 and CDR2: MNHEY, SVGAGI. V dropped 9 bases and J dropped 10; count of bases not matched to a gene: 16. CDR3 size: 14 residues. The DNA of the CDR3 is TGTGCCAGAAGTGATACCGAGACCGCGGGGGGCCAGTACTTC. Its protein product is CARSDTETAGGQYF.

This clonotype has more than one count but fewer than ten. The CDR3 sequence: CASRRGSDGTEAFF. The CDR3 coding sequence is TGTGCCAGCAGAAGGGGGAGCGACGGCACTGAAGCTTTCTTT. The chain combines TRBV6-5 with TRBJ1-1; D possibly corresponds to TRBD1 (6 bases). This CDR3 has 14 amino acids. V was clipped by 6 bases and J by 4 bases, with 15 bases between them. Germline lookup yields CDR1 MNHEY and CDR2 SVGAGI.

With respect to this clonotype: With a much larger clone just one base away, this may be a read error. The chain has TRBV20-1 and TRBJ2-7; D remains ambiguous. The CDR3 totals 14 residues. Germline CDR1 DFQATT, CDR2 SNEGSKA (reference sequence). Here the CDR3 DNA reads TGCATTGCTGCAGTAAATCAGCATTACTACGAGCAGTACTTC. Translated, it gives CIAAVNQHYYEQYF.

Concerning this clonotype itself: A much larger clone differs from this one at a single base, so this may be a read error. J is TRBJ2-1 and V is TRBV20-1, with 10 bases aligning to TRBD2. Germline CDR1 is DFQATT and CDR2 is SNEGSKA (reference sequence). This CDR3 contains 14 residues. CDR3 nucleotides: TGCAGTGCACCGCCAGCGGGAGGGCCTAGTGAGCAGTTATTC. Translation gives CSAPPAGGPSEQLF.

On this clonotype: At one boundary the junction diverges from the germline segment, which might be a read error. The CDR3 protein is CASSLKLGGGASDTHYF. The CDR3 DNA is TGTGCCAGCAGTTTAAAGTTGGGCGGGGGGGCTTCAGATACGCACTATTTT. The gene calls are TRBV12-3 or TRBV12-4 and TRBJ2-3; 9 bases fit TRBD2. This CDR3 has 17 amino acids.

Concerning this clonotype itself: This may stem from a read error, because a much larger clone lies one nucleotide away. This chain connects TRBV20-1 to TRBJ2-1, with D perhaps assigned TRBD1 or TRBD2 (5 bases each). V gave up 3 bases and J gave up 1 base, with 16 bases separating them. CDR1 and CDR2 (germline): DFQATT, SNEGSKA (reference sequence). This CDR3 spans 16 amino acids. CDR3 nucleotides: TGCAGTGCTAGGCCCGGGGACGCTCGGTCCTACAATGAGCAGTTCTTC. Its protein is CSARPGDARSYNEQFF.

This clonotype was counted once. The rearrangement joins TRBV11-2 to TRBJ1-1; D perhaps matches TRBD1 (5 bases). CDR1 is SGHAT, CDR2 FQNNGV, per germline. The V and J ends lost 2 bases and 6 bases respectively, with 16 bases between them. The CDR3 has 15 amino acids. The CDR3 loop is CASSLNQGALSEAFF. The CDR3 DNA follows: TGTGCCAGCAGCTTAAATCAGGGAGCCTTGTCTGAAGCTTTCTTT. Combining the CDR3 with reference TRBV11-2 and TRBJ1-1 gives the whole variable domain EAGVAQSPRYKIIEKRQSVAFWCNPISGHATLYWYQQILGQGPKLLIQFQNNGVVDDSQLPKDRFSAERLKGVDSTLKIQPAKLEDSAVYLCASSLNQGALSEAFFGQGTRLTVV.

V usage is TRBV20-1 and J usage is TRBJ1-1; D gene ambiguous. V lost 0 bases and J lost 2, with 10 bases in between. The germline CDR1 and CDR2 sequences are DFQATT and SNEGSKA (reference sequence). CDR3 length: 14 amino acids. The CDR3 reads CSARDARFNTEAFF. The CDR3 nucleotides are TGCAGTGCTAGAGATGCCAGGTTTAACACTGAAGCTTTCTTT.

The rearrangement joins TRBV20-1 to TRBJ2-2, with 11 bases lining up with TRBD2. The germline gives CDR1 DFQATT, CDR2 SNEGSKA (reference sequence). V lost 7 bases to trimming and J lost 5 bases; unmatched junction nucleotides: 12. This CDR3 has 16 residues. Here the CDR3 DNA reads TGCAGTGTTACACTAGCGGGGGTTTTGGGGACCGGGGAGCTGTTTTTT. This translates into CSVTLAGVLGTGELFF.

This clonotype has only a few counts. One base away lies a much larger clone, so this may be a sequencing read error. This chain links TRBV20-1 with TRBJ2-1, with a tentative D call TRBD2 (5 bases). V shed 6 bases and J shed 8 bases, with 14 bases lying between them. The CDR3 length is 12 residues. Germline CDR1 and CDR2: DFQATT and SNEGSKA (reference sequence). The CDR3 reads CSAAHQDYEQFF. For the CDR3, the DNA is TGCAGTGCAGCACACCAGGACTATGAGCAGTTCTTC.

A word on this clonotype: The junction departs from the called germline gene at one end, perhaps through a read error. The chain is built from TRBV11-1 and TRBJ2-3; D ambiguous. The CDR3 spans 12 residues. The germline CDR1 and CDR2 sequences are SGHAT and FQDESV (reference sequence). The CDR3 protein is CASSLVGSTQYF. In DNA, the CDR3 is TGCGCCAGCAGCTTAGTAGGAAGTACGCAGTATTTT.

The genes are TRBV20-1 and TRBJ1-1; no clear D gene. V gave up 2 bases and J gave up 4 bases, with 11 bases separating them. The CDR3 spans 13 residues. The germline V gene has CDR1 DFQATT and CDR2 SNEGSKA (reference sequence). The CDR3: CSARKDVSTEAFF. In DNA form, the CDR3 reads TGCAGTGCTAGAAAGGACGTGAGCACTGAAGCTTTCTTT.

This clonotype was seen only a few times. The rearrangement links TRBV30 to TRBJ2-7; D unclear. The ends were cut back, 3 bases at V and 0 bases at J, with 6 bases in the middle. Germline CDR1 GTSNPN, CDR2 SVGIG (reference sequence). This CDR3 has 12 residues. The CDR3 DNA reads as TGTGCCTGGAGGGGGTTCTCCTACGAGCAGTACTTC. Its translation is CAWRGFSYEQYF.

This clonotype has more than one count but fewer than ten. V and J are TRBV7-9 and TRBJ1-2; no clear D. V was shortened by 4 bases and J by 5 bases, with 14 bases between the two germline ends. The germline V gene has CDR1 SEHNR and CDR2 FQNEAQ (reference sequence). The CDR3 totals 14 residues. The CDR3 nucleotides read TGTGCCAGCAGCTCAGCGGGTTTAGAATATGGCTACACCTTC. This codes for CASSSAGLEYGYTF.

On this clonotype itself: One base away lies a much larger clone, so this may be a sequencing read error. This is likely a read error, given that the CDR3 carries no conserved phenylalanine or tryptophan at its end. The chain carries TRBV20-1 and TRBJ2-2; 10 nucleotides match TRBD2. V trimming: 2 bases; J trimming: 3 bases; junction bases outside the gene matches: 3. CDR3 length: 15 residues. The V gene's germline CDR1 is DFQATT and CDR2 SNEGSKA (reference sequence). CDR3 coding DNA: TGCAGTGCTAGATCCGGGACTAGCGACACCGGGGAGCTGTTTTCT. Translation gives CSARSGTSDTGELFS.

The gene calls are TRBV6-5 and TRBJ2-3, with D possibly called TRBD1 or TRBD2 (5 bases each). Germline values: CDR1 MNHEY, CDR2 SVGAGI. This CDR3 has 15 amino acids. Trimming cost V 2 bases and J 6 bases, with 15 bases left between them. CDR3 DNA sequence: TGTGCCAGCAGTTACGTAGTGGGGGTGCCCGATACGCAGTATTTT. Translated, it gives CASSYVVGVPDTQYF.

This clonotype occurred once. One end of the junction is discordant with germline, which a read error may explain. V gene TRBV5-4 combines with J gene TRBJ2-3, with TRBD2 matching over 7 bases. The CDR3 contains 17 residues. The V gene's germline CDR1 is SGHNT and CDR2 YYREEE (reference sequence). The CDR3 bases are TGTGTCAGCAGCTTGGGAGGGCGGGGGAGTCCCCTGGATACGCAGTATTTT. Translated: CVSSLGGRGSPLDTQYF.

Worth noting for this clonotype: Germline is not matched at one junction end, which may reflect a read error. The genes are TRBV12-3 or TRBV12-4 and TRBJ1-5, with TRBD1 as a possible D gene (5 bases). The CDR3 is 16 amino acids. The CDR3: CANSPLGAGSNQPQHF. CDR3 in DNA: TGTGCCAACAGTCCCCTCGGGGCAGGGAGCAATCAGCCCCAGCATTTT.